This T cell receptor (beta chain) appears in the sequencing data of a study of CD8+ T cells in alopecia areata. Study as a whole: Female C3H/HeJ mice aged roughly 6-10 weeks were given skin from C3H/HeJ graft donors, roughly 6-13 months old, that had spontaneous alopecia.

The germline CDR1 and CDR2 sequences are FNHDT and SITEND (reference sequence). V was trimmed by 2 bases and J by 3 bases, leaving 12 bases between them. The CDR3 is 15 residues long. RNA was isolated and reverse transcribed to cDNA, the sequencing template. Repertoires were generated with immunoSEQ multiplex PCR, while TCRdb's copy carries only in-frame clones and drops some. The sample holds approximately 280,000 clones, and no clone turns up only once. Concerning this clone itself: Its cognate antigen is unknown. Gene names follow the mouse nomenclature. The read ends 4 residues before the CDR3 terminus; that terminus is restored from the germline J gene. The sample contains more than one DNA sequence encoding this CDR3.

Cells pooled from cutaneous lymph nodes were sorted on CD4, CD8alpha, NKG2D, NKG2ACE and other markers. Findings and limits, study-wide: Mice showed clearer TCR sharing than patients did, a gap that was possibly HLA-related. Sequencing of scalp samples also includes resident alphabeta T cells from normal skin. Higher clonality and more expanded CD8+ clones appeared in lesional than normal scalp.

Sequencing used CD4+ T cells sorted from a lymph node. The V gene is TRBV19, the J gene TRBJ2-1; D is perhaps TRBD1 (5 bases). The receptor was derived from a C3H/HeJ mouse with alopecia areata. The MHC haplotype recorded for the strain is H2-k. CDR3 DNA, as far as it was read: TGTGCCAGCAGTATCCCTGACAGATCCTATGCT. It codes for CASSIPDRSYA. The CDR3, in full, reads CASSIPDRSYAEQFF.